The next 7 T cell receptor beta chains were all read from a single sample in a study of Graves' ophthalmopathy and Graves' hyperthyroidism (dated by TCRdb to 2016 to 2019). Sequencer: Illumina HiSeq 2000. TCR beta CDR3 regions were amplified from RNA transcripts for repertoire sequencing. The first round of RT-PCR was done with HTBI primers and the Qiagen OneStep RT-PCR kit, and was followed by a second round of multiplex PCR, then size selection and purification. TCRdb passed the public sequencing reads through fastp at Q25 and MiXCR, retaining productive beta sequences. Identical CDR3 protein sequences are pooled into one entry, listed with their most common genes and DNA. The sample includes around 520,000 distinct CDR3 sequences, with 35% to 40% observed a single time. The ten most abundant clones make up 4% to 5% of the sample. Sequencing used peripheral blood or thyroid tissue (not recorded which). The receptors were sampled from an adult man with Graves' hyperthyroidism.

The sample holds many counts of this clonotype. The CDR3 spells CSASGSTDTQYF. CDR3 DNA sequence: TGCAGTGCTAGCGGAAGCACAGATACGCAGTATTTT. The rearrangement links TRBV20-1 to TRBJ2-3; D is unclear. The V end was cut by 3 bases, the J end by 0 bases, with 4 bases between. The germline CDR1 and CDR2 sequences are DFQATT and SNEGSKA (reference sequence). The CDR3 loop spans 12 amino acids.

In this sample, this clonotype turned up many times. The rearrangement uses TRBV7-8 and TRBJ1-1, with D tentatively TRBD1 (6 bases). The CDR3 loop spans 14 amino acids. Trimming took off 8 bases at V and 1 base at J, with 14 bases between the two ends. Germline V gene lookup returns CDR1 SGHVS and CDR2 FQNEAQ. In nucleotides, the CDR3 is TGTGCCAGCTTAGCCGACAGGCAGAACACTGAAGCTTTCTTT. Residues: CASLADRQNTEAFF.

This clonotype was counted many times. The V gene is TRBV7-9, the J gene TRBJ2-5; 10 positions match TRBD2. The CDR3 covers 16 residues. Germline CDR1 SEHNR, CDR2 FQNEAQ (reference sequence). J lost 6 bases, V lost 3 bases, and 10 bases had no gene match. The CDR3 loop is CASSFYLAGVVKTQYF. DNA of the CDR3: TGTGCCAGCAGCTTCTACCTAGCGGGAGTGGTGAAGACCCAGTACTTC.

Concerning this clonotype: One junction end does not reproduce the germline sequence, and a read error may be involved. V is TRBV29-1 and J is TRBJ1-2; D not certain. Germline assignment: CDR1 SQVTM and CDR2 ANQGSEA. The CDR3 is 13 amino acids. The CDR3 spells CSAGGEMDYGHTF. The DNA for the CDR3 is TGCAGCGCCGGCGGGGAAATGGACTATGGCCACACCTTC.

This clonotype was seen at least ten times. V gene TRBV7-9 combines with J gene TRBJ1-4; D not resolved. This CDR3 has 14 amino acids. Germline CDR1 and CDR2: SEHNR and FQNEAQ (reference sequence). V was shortened by 3 bases and J by 7 bases, with 12 bases between the two germline ends. The CDR3 protein is CASSLGQLPEKLFF. The CDR3 DNA follows: TGTGCCAGCAGCTTGGGTCAGCTCCCTGAAAAACTGTTTTTT. Filled out from reference TRBV7-9 and TRBJ1-4, the complete variable domain reads DTGVSQNPRHKITKRGQNVTFRCDPISEHNRLYWYRQTLGQGPEFLTYFQNEAQLEKSRLLSDRFSAERPKGSFSTLEIQRTEQGDSAMYLCASSLGQLPEKLFFGSGTQLSVL.

This clonotype was picked up many times. V is TRBV2 and J is TRBJ1-5; D ambiguous. Germline-derived CDR1 and CDR2 are SNHLY and FYNNEI. The V end was cut by 7 bases, the J end by 1 base, with 14 bases between. This CDR3 comprises 15 residues. CDR3 DNA sequence: TGTGCCAGCAACATAGGGCATAAGAGCAATCAGCCCCAGCATTTT. This codes for CASNIGHKSNQPQHF.

The gene calls are TRBV7-6 and TRBJ1-1, with 11 bases that match TRBD1. The CDR3 consists of 16 residues. CDR1 is SGHVS, CDR2 FNYEAQ, per germline. The J segment lost 4 bases and the V segment lost 5 bases, leaving 9 bases of the junction unmatched. The CDR3 region is CASSLGTGTGGTEAFF. The CDR3 nucleotides read TGTGCCAGCAGCCTTGGAACCGGGACAGGGGGCACTGAAGCTTTCTTT. Variable domain in full (rest from reference TRBV7-6 and TRBJ1-1): GAGVSQSPRYKVTKRGQDVALRCDPISGHVSLYWYRQALGQGPEFLTYFNYEAQQDKSGLPNDRFSAERPEGSISTLTIQRTEQRDSAMYRCASSLGTGTGGTEAFFGQGTRLTVV.